The sample holds a few counts of the clone carrying this T cell receptor beta chain. Its antigen is currently unknown. Germline values: CDR1 GTSNPN, CDR2 SVGIG (reference sequence). Trimming removed 5 bases at V and 1 base at J, with 9 bases between. This CDR3 contains 13 residues. TCRdb used MiXCR to reprocess the 5' RACE reads, holding one entry per CDR3 protein. The profile shows roughly 480,000 distinct CDR3 sequences, approximately 25% of them singletons. The data originate from a study of identical twins. Only healthy Caucasians were included as donors. Study observations and caveats: Invariant populations such as MAIT and iNKT cells could partly muddle zero-insertion analyses. Models underestimated how often monozygotic twins shared out-of-frame TCR alpha.

These records were also assigned to another study, of T cells expressing NK-cell markers. That study adds: HCMV seropositivity marked seven of the eight sequenced donors; one was seronegative.

The clonotype originates from a woman younger than 30 in good health. The rearrangement links TRBV30 to TRBJ1-5; D ambiguous. The sequencing input was CD4+ T cells sorted from blood. The CDR3 DNA reads as TGTGCCTGGGGAGAACAGAGCAATCAGCCCCAGCATTTT. Translation gives CAWGEQSNQPQHF.